The clone carrying this TCR beta chain was detected many times. This sample is drawn from a study of blood T cell repertoires in COVID-19. Germline V CDR1 and CDR2: SGHRS, YFSETQ. V was clipped by 0 bases and J by 10 bases; unmatched bases: 5. This CDR3 region has 13 residues. As originally analysed: The assay estimated nucleated cells by amplifying reference gene primers. The data were produced by immunoSEQ multiplex PCR, yet TCRdb's version contains in-frame clones alone and is incomplete. V, J and clone size are taken as reported in that table, and D and trimming were inferred from the DNA itself. This table has approximately 150,000 clones, approximately 81% appearing once.

The receptor comes from a man in his 60s who had recovered from COVID-19. V is TRBV5-1 and J is TRBJ1-1; 8 nucleotides agree with TRBD1. Material: PBMCs or T cells enriched from blood (not recorded which). The CDR3 coding sequence is TGCGCCAGCAGCTTGGGGACAGGGCTGGGAGCTTTCTTT. This sequence encodes CASSLGTGLGAFF.